A single sample gave rise to the 7 T cell receptor beta chains below, sequenced in a study of blood T cells in healthy people across ages. A second about 6 to 12 cycle PCR used barcoded and J-beta primers. Via MiXCR, TCRdb re-called the 5' RACE reads, giving one row per CDR3 protein. The sample holds 600,000 to 800,000 distinct CDR3 sequences, around 50% seen once. Material: blood. These receptors were obtained from a woman over 75 in good health.

This clonotype was picked up a small number of times. This chain uses TRBV10-3 with TRBJ1-5, with D unclear. V was clipped by 4 bases and J by 4 bases, with 11 bases between them. CDR3 length: 14 residues. Germline V gene sequence: CDR1 ENHRY, CDR2 SYGVKD. The CDR3 DNA is TGTGCCATCAGTGTGGAGGCCGGGAATCAGCCCCAGCATTTT. Protein sequence: CAISVEAGNQPQHF.

This clonotype was observed many times. The chain uses TRBV3-1 and TRBJ2-7; D not certain. Germline V gives CDR1 LGHDT, CDR2 YNNKEL (reference sequence). V lost 3 bases and J lost 6, with 9 bases in between. The CDR3 has 12 amino acids. DNA for the CDR3: TGTGCCAGCAGCCAGTCTAGAGCCGAGCAGTACTTC. Amino acids: CASSQSRAEQYF.

This clonotype showed up many times. This chain uses TRBV20-1 with TRBJ2-3, with 12 bases fitting TRBD2. Germline V lookup: CDR1 DFQATT, CDR2 SNEGSKA (reference sequence). V lost 5 bases and J lost 3; bases outside the gene matches: 3. The CDR3 covers 14 residues. The CDR3 loop is CSALAGGQTDTQYF. CDR3 nucleotide sequence: TGCAGTGCTCTAGCGGGGGGGCAAACAGATACGCAGTATTTT.

Ten or more counts support this clonotype. The chain links TRBV20-1 to TRBJ2-1; 7 nucleotides match TRBD2. The V and J ends lost 6 bases and 1 base, in that order; junction bases with no gene match: 9. Per the germline V gene, CDR1 is DFQATT and CDR2 is SNEGSKA (reference sequence). The length of the CDR3 is 15 residues. The chain's CDR3 is CSAHAGLESYNEQFF. Here the CDR3 DNA reads TGCAGTGCCCACGCTGGACTAGAGTCCTACAATGAGCAGTTCTTC.

As for this clonotype: This sequence may be a read error, since a much larger clone differs from it by one base. The chain has TRBV20-1 and TRBJ2-3; D gene uncertain. Between the trimmed V and J ends, which lost 4 bases and 0 bases, there was a span of 8 bases. The CDR3 consists of 13 residues. Germline values: CDR1 DFQATT, CDR2 SNEGSKA (reference sequence). The chain's CDR3 is CSAIADSTDTQYF. As DNA, the CDR3 is TGCAGTGCTATCGCCGACAGCACAGATACGCAGTATTTT.

The chain is built from TRBV20-1 and TRBJ2-1; 7 bases match TRBD2. Per germline, CDR1 DFQATT and CDR2 SNEGSKA (reference sequence). This CDR3 is 15 amino acids long. The junction had 16 bases not matched to a gene; V was cut back by 5 bases and J by 9 bases. The CDR3 bases are TGCAGTGCTTCCCCCAATAATAGGGAGGGAAGTGAGCAGTTCTTC. This translates into CSASPNNREGSEQFF.

V is TRBV20-1 and J is TRBJ1-2, with unresolved D. CDR1 and CDR2 (germline): DFQATT, SNEGSKA (reference sequence). CDR3 length: 11 residues. The germline V and J ends were trimmed by 6 bases and 4 bases, with 9 bases remaining between them. The CDR3 DNA sequence: TGCAGTGCCCCAGAGGGCTATGGCTACACCTTC. As protein: CSAPEGYGYTF.